Below, one T cell receptor beta chain is given with its context. The sample is drawn from a study of cytomegalovirus exposure and HLA in healthy donors. The repertoire was sequenced with immunoSEQ multiplex PCR; TCRdb's copy has only in-frame clones and lacks some. The table records approximately 220,000 clones, more than 75% of them present only once. The sequence came from a young man in good health and CMV-seronegative. Input material: PBMCs.

This chain's CDR3 is CASSSPGTGVSEQYF. CDR3 coding DNA: TGTGCCAGCAGTTCCCCCGGGACAGGGGTGAGCGAGCAGTACTTC. The chain recombines TRBV25-1 with TRBJ2-7, with 10 bases aligning to TRBD1. This CDR3 is built from 15 residues. The ends lost 5 bases at V and 6 bases at J; junction bases unmatched: 10. Looked up from germline, CDR1 is MGHDK and CDR2 is SYGVNS.